The rows below give T cell receptor beta chains drawn from one sample of a study of shared clonotypes between healthy human individuals. This table comes from immunoSEQ multiplex PCR, and its TCRdb copy is limited to in-frame clones, with some not included. The data hold about 1.1 million clones, with more than 75% observed a single time. Sequencing used memory CD4+ T cells from PBMCs. These receptors were taken from a man aged 18 to 35 in good health. Some clones in this sample may be carry-over from other donors' samples. Both conserved end residues are part of each CDR3. The order of the fields is J gene, V gene, D gene, clone size, CDR3 protein, CDR3 DNA. The D gene is left open where the match is weak. Part of the rows lack a size; the others show once, few, many or a class for expanded clones.

TRBJ2-1 | TRBV19 | TRBD2 | - | CASNSGSRIEQFF | TGTGCCAGTAATAGCGGGAGCAGGATTGAGCAGTTCTTC
TRBJ2-6 | TRBV27 | - | - | CASSLWGTGRSGANVLTF | TGTGCCAGCAGCCTTTGGGGGACGGGGAGGTCTGGGGCCAACGTCCTGACTTTC
TRBJ2-6 | TRBV28 | - | - | CASSFHPSGANVLTF | TGTGCCAGCAGTTTTCACCCCTCTGGGGCCAACGTCCTGACTTTC
TRBJ2-5 | TRBV11-1 | - | - | CASSLGQETQYF | TGTGCCAGCAGCTTAGGGCAAGAGACCCAGTACTTC
TRBJ2-2 | TRBV6-5 | - | - | CASSYRITNTGELFF | TGTGCCAGCAGTTACAGGATAACGAACACCGGGGAGCTGTTTTTT
TRBJ1-1 | TRBV27 | - | - | CASMSPGVRLLRTEAFF | TGTGCCAGCATGTCCCCAGGGGTGCGTTTGTTACGGACTGAAGCTTTCTTT
TRBJ2-3 | TRBV28 | - | - | CASSAFGPLTQYF | TGTGCCAGCAGTGCCTTCGGACCCCTGACGCAGTATTTT
TRBJ1-1 | TRBV30 | TRBD1 | - | CAWSPPDRVRYTEAFF | TGTGCCTGGAGTCCCCCAGACAGGGTGCGTTACACTGAAGCTTTCTTT
TRBJ2-5 | TRBV7-2 | TRBD2 | - | CASSMGLVETQYF | TGTGCCAGCAGCATGGGACTAGTGGAGACCCAGTACTTC
TRBJ2-1 | TRBV4-1 | - | once | CASSQAMYEQFF | TGCGCCAGCAGCCAAGCTATGTATGAGCAGTTCTTC
TRBJ2-7 | TRBV5-1 | - | few | CASSLDRDYEQYF | TGCGCCAGCAGCTTGGACAGGGACTACGAGCAGTACTTC
TRBJ2-7 | TRBV4-2 | - | - | CASSQGLYEQYF | TGTGCCAGCAGCCAAGGACTCTACGAGCAGTACTTC
TRBJ2-3 | TRBV4-1 | TRBD2 | - | CASSQGTSTDTQYF | TGCGCCAGCAGCCAAGGGACTAGTACCGATACGCAGTATTTT
TRBJ2-2 | TRBV11-3 | - | - | CASSLDVGELFF | TGTGCCAGCAGCTTAGATGTCGGGGAGCTGTTTTTT
TRBJ2-7 | TRBV6-1 | - | - | CASRADSYEQYF | TGTGCCAGCAGGGCCGATTCCTACGAGCAGTACTTC
TRBJ2-7 | TRBV5-4 | TRBD2 | once | CASSPLGTITYEQYF | TGTGCCAGCAGCCCCCTCGGGACTATAACCTACGAGCAGTACTTC
TRBJ1-2 | TRBV28 | - | - | CASSKANYGYTF | TGTGCCAGCAGTAAGGCTAACTATGGCTACACCTTC
TRBJ1-1 | TRBV29-1 | - | - | CSATRGPGAFF | TGCAGCGCCACCCGAGGTCCGGGGGCTTTCTTT
TRBJ2-1 | TRBV2 | - | few | CASSRTNYNEQFF | TGTGCCAGCAGTAGGACTAACTACAATGAGCAGTTCTTC
TRBJ2-7 | TRBV11-2 | - | - | CASSLDPTPSYEQYF | TGTGCCAGCAGCTTAGACCCGACTCCGTCCTACGAGCAGTACTTC
TRBJ2-1 | TRBV30 | - | - | CAWNSGNGGHNEQFF | TGTGCCTGGAATTCCGGGAATGGCGGGCACAATGAGCAGTTCTTC
TRBJ2-1 | TRBV12-5 | - | - | CASGPSGSYNEQFF | TGTGCTAGTGGCCCTTCGGGATCCTACAATGAGCAGTTCTTC
TRBJ1-1 | TRBV6-6 | - | - | CASSFLRTNTEAFF | TGTGCCAGCAGTTTTCTACGTACGAACACTGAAGCTTTCTTT
TRBJ2-1 | TRBV28 | - | - | CASSRPSAEQFF | TGTGCCAGCAGTAGGCCTTCTGCTGAGCAGTTCTTC
TRBJ1-5 | TRBV28 | - | few | CASTTRAGNQPQHF | TGTGCCAGCACGACCCGGGCCGGCAATCAGCCCCAGCATTTT
TRBJ1-1 | TRBV10-3 | - | - | CAIHGTGGTEAFF | TGTGCCATCCATGGGACCGGTGGGACTGAAGCTTTCTTT
TRBJ2-1 | TRBV7-2 | TRBD2 | once | CASSLASGRYNEQFF | TGTGCCAGCAGCTTAGCGAGCGGGAGGTACAATGAGCAGTTCTTC
TRBJ1-6 | TRBV30 | TRBD1 | - | CAWSSRQGDPYNSPLHF | TGTGCCTGGAGTTCTCGACAGGGGGATCCCTATAATTCACCCCTCCACTTT
TRBJ2-3 | TRBV27 | TRBD2 | - | CASSLSLAGLQWYF | TGTGCCAGCAGTTTATCACTAGCGGGGCTCCAATGGTATTTT
TRBJ1-4 | TRBV5-1 | TRBD1 | - | CASSRTLGQPDAATNEKLFF | TGCGCCAGCAGCCGGACCTTGGGACAGCCCGATGCTGCAACTAATGAAAAACTGTTTTTT
TRBJ2-7 | TRBV5-3 | - | once | CARSKRALCGPGPYEQYF | TGTGCCAGAAGCAAACGGGCCCTGTGCGGTCCGGGCCCCTACGAGCAGTACTTC
TRBJ2-4 | TRBV19 | - | many | CARSRLAKNIQYF | TGTGCCAGGAGCAGGCTAGCCAAAAACATTCAGTACTTC
TRBJ2-7 | TRBV11-2 | TRBD2 | - | CASRRPGLAGASYEQYF | TGTGCCAGCAGACGACCGGGACTAGCGGGCGCCTCCTACGAGCAGTACTTC
TRBJ2-2 | TRBV29-1 | - | - | CSVSETGELFF | TGCAGCGTTAGTGAGACCGGGGAGCTGTTTTTT
TRBJ2-6 | TRBV6-5 | - | - | CASTLSGANVLTF | TGTGCCAGCACTCTCTCTGGGGCCAACGTCCTGACTTTC
TRBJ1-2 | TRBV6-5 | TRBD1 | - | CASSRRTGGYGYTF | TGTGCCAGCAGCAGGAGGACAGGGGGCTATGGCTACACCTTC
TRBJ2-5 | TRBV7-2 | - | - | CASSPRALSGETQYF | TGTGCCAGCAGCCCTCGGGCACTAAGTGGGGAGACCCAGTACTTC
TRBJ2-3 | TRBV29-1 | - | many | CSVEDPRNTDTQYF | TGCAGCGTTGAAGATCCCAGGAACACAGATACGCAGTATTTT
TRBJ1-2 | TRBV10-3 | - | - | CAISERGAYYGYTF | TGTGCCATCAGTGAAAGGGGCGCGTATTATGGCTACACCTTC
TRBJ2-1 | TRBV6-1 | TRBD2 | - | CASSEGGRPSNEQFF | TGTGCCAGCAGTGAAGGCGGGAGACCCAGTAATGAGCAGTTCTTC
TRBJ2-7 | TRBV30 | TRBD1 | once | CAWSVGTGSYEQYF | TGTGCCTGGAGTGTTGGGACAGGGTCCTACGAGCAGTACTTC
TRBJ1-1 | TRBV7-3 | - | many | CASSPGSLKRTEAFF | TGTGCCAGCAGCCCAGGGTCTCTTAAGCGGACTGAAGCTTTCTTT
TRBJ2-2 | TRBV11-3 | - | - | CASSLDRDTGELFF | TGTGCCAGCAGCTTAGACCGCGACACCGGGGAGCTGTTTTTT
TRBJ2-2 | TRBV5-8 | - | - | CASSLGFANTGELFF | TGTGCCAGCAGCTTGGGGTTCGCGAACACCGGGGAGCTGTTTTTT
TRBJ1-1 | TRBV5-3 | - | few | CARSLGPIVGDTEAFF | TGTGCCAGAAGCTTGGGACCCATCGTGGGGGACACTGAAGCTTTCTTT
TRBJ2-2 | TRBV30 | TRBD2 | - | CAWSSSGGGGELFF | TGTGCCTGGAGTTCTAGCGGGGGAGGCGGGGAGCTGTTTTTT
TRBJ2-1 | TRBV5-1 | - | - | CASSLGSSYNEQFF | TGCGCCAGCAGCTTGGGTAGCTCCTACAATGAGCAGTTCTTC
TRBJ2-3 | TRBV9 | TRBD2 | - | CASSIGTSGGDTQYF | TGTGCCAGCAGCATAGGGACTAGCGGCGGAGATACGCAGTATTTT
TRBJ1-1 | TRBV6-6 | - | - | CASSSENPFRKVFF | TGTGCCAGCAGTTCCGAGAACCCTTTTCGAAAGGTTTTCTTT
TRBJ2-1 | TRBV7-3 | - | - | CASSFALGEQFF | TGTGCCAGCAGCTTCGCCCTTGGTGAGCAGTTCTTC
TRBJ1-5 | TRBV11-2 | - | - | CASSFGSNQPQHF | TGTGCCAGCAGCTTTGGGAGTAATCAGCCCCAGCATTTT
TRBJ2-4 | TRBV6-1 | - | - | CASSVPGGTARNIQYF | TGTGCCAGCAGTGTCCCGGGTGGGACCGCCAGAAACATTCAGTACTTC